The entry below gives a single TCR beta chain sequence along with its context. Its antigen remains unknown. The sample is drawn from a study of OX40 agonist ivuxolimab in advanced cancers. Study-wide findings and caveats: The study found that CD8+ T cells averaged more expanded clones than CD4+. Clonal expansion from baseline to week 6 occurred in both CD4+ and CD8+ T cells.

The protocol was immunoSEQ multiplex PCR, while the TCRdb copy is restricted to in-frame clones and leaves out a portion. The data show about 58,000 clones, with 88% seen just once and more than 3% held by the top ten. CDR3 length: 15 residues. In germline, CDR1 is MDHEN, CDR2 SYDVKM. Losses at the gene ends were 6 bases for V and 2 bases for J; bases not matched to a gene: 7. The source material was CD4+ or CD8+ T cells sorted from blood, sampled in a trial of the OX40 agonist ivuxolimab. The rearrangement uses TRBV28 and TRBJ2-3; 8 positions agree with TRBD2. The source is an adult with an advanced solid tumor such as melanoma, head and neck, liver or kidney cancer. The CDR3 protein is CASRGAGAATDTQYF. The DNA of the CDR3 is TGTGCCAGCAGGGGAGCGGGAGCGGCCACAGATACGCAGTATTTT.